Listed below are T cell receptor beta chains from one sample, sequenced in a study of blood T cell repertoires in COVID-19. Sequenced by immunoSEQ multiplex PCR; TCRdb stores in-frame clones only, minus some. The sample includes approximately 75,000 clones, under 80% of them seen just once. What was sequenced was peripheral blood. The source of these receptors is a woman older than 75 with active or convalescent COVID-19. CDR3s include the opening cysteine and the closing phenylalanine or tryptophan. Each record gives: clone size, D gene, J gene, V gene, CDR3 DNA, CDR3 protein. D genes are given only for firm matches. The size of a clone is reported for some rows only, either as once, few or many, or as a class for expanded clones.

>-|TRBD2|TRBJ2-1|TRBV10-3
TGTGCCATCAATGAGCGGGGGGGCCCCAATGAGCAGTTCTTC
CAINERGGPNEQFF
>-|TRBD1|TRBJ1-6|TRBV3-1/TRBV3-2
TGTGCCAGCAGCCAGAGACAGGGGGATTCACCCCTCCACTTT
CASSQRQGDSPLHF
>-|TRBD1|TRBJ2-7|TRBV7-9
TGTGCCAGCAGCCCATCTTCCCGGGACAGGGGGAATTGGTACGAGCAGTACTTC
CASSPSSRDRGNWYEQYF
>-|-|TRBJ1-1|TRBV12-3/TRBV12-4
TGTGCCAGCAGTTTACTTTTGAACACTGAAGCTTTCTTT
CASSLLLNTEAFF
>-|TRBD1|TRBJ1-2|TRBV2
TGTGCCAGCAGTGCGACAGGGGGCGCCGCCTATGGCTACACCTTC
CASSATGGAAYGYTF
>-|TRBD1|TRBJ1-1|TRBV12-5
TGTGCTAGTGGTAACAACTACAGGGGAGCTGAAGCTTTCTTT
CASGNNYRGAEAFF
>few|-|TRBJ1-2|TRBV24-1
TGTGCCACCTCCCCTACCGACTGGAAGGGCTACACCTTC
CATSPTDWKGYTF
>-|TRBD1|TRBJ2-1|TRBV25-1
TGTGCCAGCAGTTCGGTCGACAGGGTGAAGCATGAGCAGTTCTTC
CASSSVDRVKHEQFF
>-|TRBD2|TRBJ2-1|TRBV5-1
TGCGCCAGCAGGCCTACTAGCGGGGGCCGTAGCCCGTTCTTC
CASRPTSGGRSPFF
>-|-|TRBJ2-2|TRBV5-4
TGTGCCAGCAGCAGGTCGACAGCGAACACCGGGGAGCTGTTTTTT
CASSRSTANTGELFF
>-|TRBD2|TRBJ2-5|TRBV6-6
TGTGCCAGCAGCCGCAAAGGACTAGCGGGGGGGGAGACCCAGTACTTC
CASSRKGLAGGETQYF
>-|TRBD1|TRBJ1-2|TRBV24-1
TGTGCCACCAGTGATACAGGGGTGGAGGACTATGGCTACACCTTC
CATSDTGVEDYGYTF
>-|TRBD2|TRBJ2-7|TRBV10-3
TGTGCCATCAGCAATAGCGGGGGCTTCTCCTACGAGCAGTACTTC
CAISNSGGFSYEQYF
>-|TRBD1|TRBJ2-5|TRBV7-6
TGTGCCAGCAGCTCGAGGACAGGGGAGTACCAAGAGACCCAGTACTTC
CASSSRTGEYQETQYF
>-|-|TRBJ2-3|TRBV29-1
TGCAGCGTTTCGCGGGGTAACGGGGTAGATACGCAGTATTTT
CSVSRGNGVDTQYF
>few|TRBD2|TRBJ2-1|TRBV24-1
TGTGCCACCAGTGACCCCGGTACTAGCGGGGGCTACAATGAGCAGTTCTTC
CATSDPGTSGGYNEQFF
>-|-|TRBJ2-3|TRBV27
TGTGCCAGCAGTTCTGGGGGGGCCTGGGGAGATACGCAGTATTTT
CASSSGGAWGDTQYF
>-|TRBD1|TRBJ1-6|TRBV6-1
TGTGCCAGCAGTGAAGGGACAGGGGATTTTTCACCCCTCCACTTT
CASSEGTGDFSPLHF
>-|-|TRBJ2-1|TRBV4-3
TGCGCCAGCAGCCAGGATGGCGGGGAAATCGGCAATGAGCAGTTCTTC
CASSQDGGEIGNEQFF
>-|-|TRBJ1-3|TRBV3-1/TRBV3-2
TGTGCCAGCAGCCAGGGGAGGGGAGGACGGAACACCATATATTTT
CASSQGRGGRNTIYF
>-|TRBD1|TRBJ2-2|TRBV5-6
TGTGCCAGCAGCCTGGGACCAGGGGGCACCGGGGAGCTGTTTTTT
CASSLGPGGTGELFF
>-|TRBD1|TRBJ2-5|TRBV29-1
TGCAGCGTTCTGACAGGGCAAGAGACCCAGTACTTC
CSVLTGQETQYF
>-|TRBD1|TRBJ2-7|TRBV5-6
TGTGCCAGCAGCCCCCAAGGACAGGTGGACTACGAGCAGTACTTC
CASSPQGQVDYEQYF